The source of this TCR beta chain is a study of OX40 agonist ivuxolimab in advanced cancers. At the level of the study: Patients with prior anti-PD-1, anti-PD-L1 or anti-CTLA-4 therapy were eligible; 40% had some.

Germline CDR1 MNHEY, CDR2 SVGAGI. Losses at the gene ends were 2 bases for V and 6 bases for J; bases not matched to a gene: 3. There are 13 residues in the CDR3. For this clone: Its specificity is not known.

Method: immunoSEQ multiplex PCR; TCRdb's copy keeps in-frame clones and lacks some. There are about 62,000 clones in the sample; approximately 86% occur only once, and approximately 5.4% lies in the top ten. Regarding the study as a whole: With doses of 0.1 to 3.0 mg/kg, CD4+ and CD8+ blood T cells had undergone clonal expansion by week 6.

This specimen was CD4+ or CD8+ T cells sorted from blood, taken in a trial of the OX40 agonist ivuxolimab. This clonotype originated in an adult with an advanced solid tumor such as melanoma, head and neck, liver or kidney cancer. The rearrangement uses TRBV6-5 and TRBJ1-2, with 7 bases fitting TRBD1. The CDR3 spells CASSYEGANGYTF. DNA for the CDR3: TGTGCCAGCAGTTACGAGGGGGCGAATGGCTACACCTTC.